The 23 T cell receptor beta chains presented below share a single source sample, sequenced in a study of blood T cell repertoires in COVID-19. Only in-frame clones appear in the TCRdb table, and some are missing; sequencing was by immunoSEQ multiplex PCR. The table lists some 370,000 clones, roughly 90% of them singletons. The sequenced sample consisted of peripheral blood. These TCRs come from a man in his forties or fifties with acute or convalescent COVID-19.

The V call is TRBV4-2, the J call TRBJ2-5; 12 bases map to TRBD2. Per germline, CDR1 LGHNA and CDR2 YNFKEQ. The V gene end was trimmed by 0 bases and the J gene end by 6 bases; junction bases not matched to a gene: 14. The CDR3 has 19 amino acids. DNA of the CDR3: TGTGCCAGCAGCCAAGATATGATGGTCCTAGCGGGGGGGCCGAAGACCCAGTACTTC. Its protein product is CASSQDMMVLAGGPKTQYF.

CDR3 residues: CASRMTGYPSPLHF. CDR3 nucleotide sequence: TGTGCCAGCAGGATGACAGGGTATCCTTCACCCCTCCACTTT. V usage is TRBV6-5 and J usage is TRBJ1-6; 7 nucleotides align to TRBD1. Trimming cost V 6 bases and J 9 bases; bases outside gene matches: 8. There are 14 residues in the CDR3. CDR1 and CDR2 (germline): MNHEY, SVGAGI.

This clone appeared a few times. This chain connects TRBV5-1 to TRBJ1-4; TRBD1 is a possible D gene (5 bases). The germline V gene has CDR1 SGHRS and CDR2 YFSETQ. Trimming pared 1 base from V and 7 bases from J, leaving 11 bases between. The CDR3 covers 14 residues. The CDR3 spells CASSLSGGGEKLFF. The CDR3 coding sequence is TGCGCCAGCAGCTTGAGCGGGGGAGGTGAAAAACTGTTTTTT.

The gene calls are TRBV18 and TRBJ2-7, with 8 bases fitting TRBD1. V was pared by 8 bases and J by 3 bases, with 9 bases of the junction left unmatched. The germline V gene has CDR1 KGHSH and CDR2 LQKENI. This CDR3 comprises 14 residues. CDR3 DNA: TGTGCCAGCCAATCGACAGGGGACAGCTACGAGCAGTACTTC. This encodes CASQSTGDSYEQYF.

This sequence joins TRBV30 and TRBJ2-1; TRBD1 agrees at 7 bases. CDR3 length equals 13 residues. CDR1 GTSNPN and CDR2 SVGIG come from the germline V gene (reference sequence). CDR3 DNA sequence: TGTGCTGCCCGGGACAGCTACTACAATGAGCAGTTCTTC. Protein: CAARDSYYNEQFF.

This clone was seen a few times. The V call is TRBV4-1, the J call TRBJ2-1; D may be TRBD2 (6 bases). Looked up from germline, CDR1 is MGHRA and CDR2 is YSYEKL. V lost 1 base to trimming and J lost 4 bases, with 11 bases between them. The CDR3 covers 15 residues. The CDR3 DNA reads TGCGCCAGCAGCCAAGCTAGCGAGACATACAATGAGCAGTTCTTC. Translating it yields CASSQASETYNEQFF.

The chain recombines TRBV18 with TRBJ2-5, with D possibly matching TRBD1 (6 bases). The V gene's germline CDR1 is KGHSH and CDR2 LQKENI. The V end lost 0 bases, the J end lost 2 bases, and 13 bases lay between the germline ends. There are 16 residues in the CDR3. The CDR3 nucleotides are TGTGCCAGCTCACCACCCGTCGGGACAAAACAAGAGACCCAGTACTTC. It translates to CASSPPVGTKQETQYF.

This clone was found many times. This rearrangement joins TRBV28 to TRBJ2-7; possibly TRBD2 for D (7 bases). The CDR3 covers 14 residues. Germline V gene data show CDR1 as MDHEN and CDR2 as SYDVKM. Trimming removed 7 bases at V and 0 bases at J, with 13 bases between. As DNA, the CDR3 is TGTGCCAGCAACGCGGGGGCTCTCTCCTACGAGCAGTACTTC. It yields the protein CASNAGALSYEQYF.

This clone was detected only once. The CDR3 spells CASSEYRDNSPLHF. Written as DNA, the CDR3 is TGTGCCAGCAGTGAATACAGGGATAATTCACCCCTCCACTTT. V is TRBV6-1 and J is TRBJ1-6; tentatively, D is TRBD1 (6 bases). CDR1 and CDR2 (germline): MNHNS, SASEGT. The CDR3 runs 14 residues. V lost 2 bases to trimming and J lost 5 bases, with 7 bases between them.

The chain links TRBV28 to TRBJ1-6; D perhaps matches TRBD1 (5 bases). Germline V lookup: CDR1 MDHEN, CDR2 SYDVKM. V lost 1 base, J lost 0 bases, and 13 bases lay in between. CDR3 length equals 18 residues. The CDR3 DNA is TGTGCCAGCAGTTTATCGCGGGACTCGAGCTCCTATAATTCACCCCTCCACTTT. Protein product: CASSLSRDSSSYNSPLHF.

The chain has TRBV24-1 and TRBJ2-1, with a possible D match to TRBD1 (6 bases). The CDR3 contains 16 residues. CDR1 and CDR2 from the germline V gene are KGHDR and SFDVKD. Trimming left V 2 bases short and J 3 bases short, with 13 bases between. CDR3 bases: TGTGCCACCAGTGATTCCTCCGGGACATTCTACAATGAGCAGTTCTTC. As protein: CATSDSSGTFYNEQFF.

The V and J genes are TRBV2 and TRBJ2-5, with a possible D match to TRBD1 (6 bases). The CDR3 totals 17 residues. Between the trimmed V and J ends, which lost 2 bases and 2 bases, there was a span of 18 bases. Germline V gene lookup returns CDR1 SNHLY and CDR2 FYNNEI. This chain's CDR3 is CASSEYAPDSRQETQYF. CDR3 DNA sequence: TGTGCCAGCAGTGAATACGCCCCGGACAGTCGGCAAGAGACCCAGTACTTC.

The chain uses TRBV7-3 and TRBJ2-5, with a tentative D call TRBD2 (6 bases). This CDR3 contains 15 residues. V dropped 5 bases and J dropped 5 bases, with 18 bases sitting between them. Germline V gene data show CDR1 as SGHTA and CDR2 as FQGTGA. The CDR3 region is CASSPPDVGRETQYF. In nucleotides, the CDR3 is TGTGCCAGCAGCCCTCCTGATGTAGGGAGGGAGACCCAGTACTTC.

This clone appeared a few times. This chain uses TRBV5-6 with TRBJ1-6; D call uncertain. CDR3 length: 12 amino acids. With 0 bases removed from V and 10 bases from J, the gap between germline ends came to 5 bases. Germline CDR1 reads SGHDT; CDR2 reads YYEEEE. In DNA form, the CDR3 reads TGTGCCAGCAGCTTGGGTGGCTCACCCCTCCACTTT. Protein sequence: CASSLGGSPLHF.

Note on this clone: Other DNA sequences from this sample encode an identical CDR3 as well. CDR3 DNA sequence: TGTGCCAGCAGCCAAGACAGGGGGCAGCCCCAGCATTTT. Its protein is CASSQDRGQPQHF. The chain joins TRBV3-1 (or the pseudogene TRBV3-2) to TRBJ1-5; TRBD1 aligns across 7 bases. Germline V gene data show CDR1 as LGHDT and CDR2 as YNNKEL (reference sequence). After removal of 0 bases from V and 7 bases from J, the junction contained 0 bases not matched to a gene. The CDR3 consists of 13 residues.

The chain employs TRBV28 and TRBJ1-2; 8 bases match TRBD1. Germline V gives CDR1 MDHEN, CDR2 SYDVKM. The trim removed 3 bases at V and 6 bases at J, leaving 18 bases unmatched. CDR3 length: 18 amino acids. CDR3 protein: CASSFPRSGQGFSDGYTF. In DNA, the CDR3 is TGTGCCAGCAGTTTTCCTAGGAGTGGACAGGGTTTTTCGGATGGCTACACCTTC.

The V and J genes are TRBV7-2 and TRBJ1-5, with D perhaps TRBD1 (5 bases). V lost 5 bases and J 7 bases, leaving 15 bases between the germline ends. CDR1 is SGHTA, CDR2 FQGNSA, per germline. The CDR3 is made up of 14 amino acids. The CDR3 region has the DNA TGTGCCAGCAGCACCGGGACTGAAAGACAGCCCCAGCATTTT. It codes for CASSTGTERQPQHF.

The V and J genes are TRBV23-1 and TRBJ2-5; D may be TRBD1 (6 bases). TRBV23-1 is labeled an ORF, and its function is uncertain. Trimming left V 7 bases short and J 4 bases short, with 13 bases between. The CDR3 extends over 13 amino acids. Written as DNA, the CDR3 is TGCGCCAGCAAGCAGGGGATTGGAGAGACCCAGTACTTC. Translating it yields CASKQGIGETQYF.

CDR3 protein: CASSYSGNTIYF. CDR3 nucleotides: TGTGCCAGCAGCTACAGTGGAAACACCATATATTTT. The rearrangement links TRBV2 to TRBJ1-3; D uncertain. CDR1 and CDR2 (germline): SNHLY, FYNNEI. Trimming cost V 6 bases and J 3 bases, with 6 bases left between them. The CDR3 contains 12 residues.

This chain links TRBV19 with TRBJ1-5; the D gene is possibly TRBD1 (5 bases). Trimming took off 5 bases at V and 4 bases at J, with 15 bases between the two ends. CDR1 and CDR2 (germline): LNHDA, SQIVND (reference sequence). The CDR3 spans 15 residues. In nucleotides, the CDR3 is TGTGCCAGTAGTCCCCTATTGGGGGGGAATCAGCCCCAGCATTTT. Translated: CASSPLLGGNQPQHF.

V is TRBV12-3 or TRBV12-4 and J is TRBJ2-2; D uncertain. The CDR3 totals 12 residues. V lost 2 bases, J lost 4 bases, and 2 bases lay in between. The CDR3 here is CASSLLTGELFF. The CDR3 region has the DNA TGTGCCAGCAGTTTACTCACCGGGGAGCTGTTTTTT.

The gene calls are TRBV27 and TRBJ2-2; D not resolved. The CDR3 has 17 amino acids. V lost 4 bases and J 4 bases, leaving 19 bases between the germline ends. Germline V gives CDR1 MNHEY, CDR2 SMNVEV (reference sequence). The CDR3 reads CASSSPPKSRSTGELFF. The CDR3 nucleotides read TGTGCCAGCAGTTCCCCCCCTAAGTCCCGGAGCACCGGGGAGCTGTTTTTT.

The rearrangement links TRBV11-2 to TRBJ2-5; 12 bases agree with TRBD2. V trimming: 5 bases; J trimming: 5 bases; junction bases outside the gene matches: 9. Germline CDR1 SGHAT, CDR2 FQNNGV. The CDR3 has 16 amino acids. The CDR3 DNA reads TGTGCCAGCAGCCTCTCTAGCGGGAGGGGTTTCGAGACCCAGTACTTC. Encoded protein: CASSLSSGRGFETQYF.